This TCR beta chain came from a study of cytomegalovirus exposure and HLA in healthy donors. About this clone itself: Its specificity is not known.

Whole-study findings and limits: Some public TCRs appeared in many individuals, while most sequences were rare. In an earlier analysis, about 87% or about 30%: the productive usage of most TCR beta V segments.

The donors were healthy bone marrow donors. The study ran its PCR with 60 Vbeta and 13 Jbeta primers. The data were produced by immunoSEQ multiplex PCR, yet TCRdb's version contains in-frame clones alone and is incomplete. This sample has 150,000 to 200,000 clones, with roughly 87% found just once. Germline lookup yields CDR1 MGHRA and CDR2 YSYEKL. This CDR3 has 16 residues. V shed 4 bases and J shed 10 bases, with 26 bases lying between them. The chain has TRBV4-1 and TRBJ2-7; D may be TRBD1 (6 bases). The origin of this receptor is a girl in the first two years of life in good health and CMV-seronegative. Sequencing used PBMCs. CDR3 sequence: CASSPGKQRQAFFQYF. Written as DNA, the CDR3 is TGCGCCAGCAGCCCAGGGAAGCAACGACAGGCTTTTTTCCAGTACTTC.